These T cell receptor beta chains were read from a single sample in a study of blood T cell repertoires in COVID-19. Measured with immunoSEQ multiplex PCR; TCRdb has only the in-frame clones, and not every one. Counted here are about 210,000 clones, around 83% occurring once; the ten biggest clones make up 8% to 10%. The specimen sequenced was peripheral blood. The receptors were gathered from a woman aged 45-60 years with acute or convalescent COVID-19. Each CDR3 is given with its conserved first and last residue. A D gene is named only where the DNA matches it firmly. Part of the rows lack a size; the others show once, few, many or a class for expanded clones.

j_call d_call clone_size v_call cdr3_aa cdr3_nt
TRBJ2-7 TRBD2 NA TRBV5-4 CASSPVAGSYEQYF TGTGCCAGCAGCCCGGTAGCGGGATCATACGAGCAGTACTTC
TRBJ2-1 TRBD1 few TRBV5-6 CASSPQGAVYNEQFF TGTGCCAGCAGCCCACAGGGGGCTGTTTACAATGAGCAGTTCTTC
TRBJ1-2 TRBD1 NA TRBV20-1 CSASWTGDYGYTF TGCAGTGCCAGTTGGACAGGGGACTATGGCTACACCTTC
TRBJ2-1 NA NA TRBV7-8 CASSITGVRTSHGEQFF TGTGCCAGCAGCATCACTGGAGTTCGTACCTCGCACGGTGAGCAGTTCTTC
TRBJ2-1 TRBD2 NA TRBV5-4 CASSWAGTSNEQFF TGTGCCAGCAGCTGGGCAGGGACTAGTAATGAGCAGTTCTTC
TRBJ1-1 NA NA TRBV15 CATSRDPGSRKAFF TGTGCCACCAGCAGAGATCCAGGTTCACGAAAAGCTTTCTTT
TRBJ2-7 TRBD2 NA TRBV5-1 CASSLELAGVIHEQYF TGCGCCAGCAGCTTAGAACTAGCGGGAGTTATCCACGAGCAGTACTTC
TRBJ1-2 TRBD1 NA TRBV5-1 CASSLEGAVDGYTF TGCGCCAGCAGCTTGGAGGGGGCAGTAGATGGCTACACCTTC
TRBJ2-5 TRBD2 NA TRBV30 CAWGRARTSGPQETQYF TGTGCCTGGGGGAGGGCCCGGACTAGCGGGCCTCAAGAGACCCAGTACTTC
TRBJ2-7 NA NA TRBV5-1 CASSLTSTSISEQYF TGCGCCAGCAGCTTGACCTCGACTAGTATTAGCGAGCAGTACTTC
TRBJ2-1 NA NA TRBV24-1 CATAGESYNEQFF TGTGCCACCGCGGGCGAATCATACAATGAGCAGTTCTTC
TRBJ2-5 NA NA TRBV29-1 CSQTVVEETQYF TGCAGCCAAACAGTGGTGGAAGAGACCCAGTACTTC
TRBJ2-7 TRBD2 NA TRBV29-1 CSVEAGGLAGTLRGQYF TGCAGCGTTGAAGCCGGAGGACTAGCGGGGACCCTACGAGGGCAGTACTTC
TRBJ2-3 TRBD2 NA TRBV10-1 CASTIPPLLAGVSDTQYF TGCGCCAGCACCATCCCCCCCCTACTAGCGGGAGTCAGCGATACGCAGTATTTT
TRBJ2-7 TRBD2 many TRBV4-1 CASSQEWGGSTYEQYF TGCGCCAGCAGCCAAGAATGGGGCGGGAGTACCTACGAGCAGTACTTC
TRBJ2-5 TRBD1 NA TRBV2 CASRESGTGIQETQYF TGTGCCAGCAGGGAGTCCGGGACAGGGATACAAGAGACCCAGTACTTC
TRBJ2-1 NA NA TRBV19 CASSSVPNEQFF TGTGCCAGTAGTTCGGTTCCGAATGAGCAGTTCTTC
TRBJ2-7 NA NA TRBV6-5 CASRTERVGQYF TGTGCCAGCCGCACCGAGAGGGTGGGGCAGTACTTC
TRBJ2-1 NA NA TRBV2 CASSEALWTDEQFF TGTGCCAGCAGTGAAGCGCTTTGGACAGACGAGCAGTTCTTC
TRBJ1-4 NA NA TRBV19 CASSYGQHHEKLFF TGTGCCAGTAGTTACGGACAGCACCATGAAAAACTGTTTTTT
TRBJ2-3 NA NA TRBV15 CATLRREYTDTQYF TGTGCCACCCTCCGGAGGGAGTACACAGATACGCAGTATTTT
TRBJ1-1 NA few TRBV2 CASMVARGGIAAFF TGTGCCAGCATGGTCGCCCGGGGCGGGATTGCGGCTTTCTTT
TRBJ2-6 TRBD1 NA TRBV15 CATSRDPQGSGANVLTF TGTGCCACCAGCAGAGATCCACAGGGGTCTGGGGCCAACGTCCTGACTTTC
TRBJ2-1 TRBD2 NA TRBV5-1 CASSLLAGEENEQFF TGCGCCAGCAGCCTACTAGCGGGAGAGGAGAATGAGCAGTTCTTC
TRBJ2-7 TRBD1 NA TRBV2 CASSRDRATYEQYF TGTGCCAGCAGCCGGGACAGGGCAACCTACGAGCAGTACTTC
TRBJ1-1 NA NA TRBV2 CASSDQQGLLRAFF TGTGCCAGCAGCGACCAACAGGGTCTTCTCCGAGCTTTCTTT
TRBJ1-4 NA NA TRBV14 CASSRAGVGLFF TGTGCCAGCAGCCGCGCCGGGGTAGGGCTGTTTTTT
TRBJ2-5 NA NA TRBV6-6 CASKGGQGTQYF TGTGCCAGCAAGGGGGGGCAGGGGACCCAGTACTTC
TRBJ1-5 NA NA TRBV12-3/TRBV12-4 CASSGPLIQPQHF TGTGCCAGCAGTGGCCCTTTAATTCAGCCCCAGCATTTT
TRBJ2-3 TRBD1 NA TRBV24-1 CATGQSADTQYF TGTGCCACGGGACAGTCGGCAGATACGCAGTATTTT
TRBJ2-7 TRBD2 few TRBV13 CASSTDLTSGSEHEQYF TGTGCCAGCAGCACCGACCTCACTAGCGGGAGTGAACACGAGCAGTACTTC
TRBJ2-3 NA NA TRBV5-1 CASSAGSSADTQYF TGCGCCAGCAGCGCCGGGAGTTCGGCAGATACGCAGTATTTT
TRBJ1-2 NA NA TRBV19 CASSIAGLVYGYTF TGTGCCAGTAGTATAGCAGGGCTGGTCTATGGCTACACCTTC
TRBJ1-1 NA NA TRBV2 CATIGQLVNTEAFF TGTGCCACCATTGGACAGTTAGTGAACACTGAAGCTTTCTTT
TRBJ1-5 NA few TRBV28 CASSLQGQPQHF TGTGCCAGCAGTCTGCAGGGTCAGCCCCAGCATTTT
TRBJ2-6 NA NA TRBV14 CASSRQGNVLTF TGTGCCAGCAGCCGCCAGGGCAACGTCCTGACTTTC
TRBJ2-6 NA NA TRBV28 CASCPLSGANVLTF TGTGCCAGCTGCCCACTCTCTGGGGCCAACGTCCTGACTTTC
TRBJ1-5 TRBD1 NA TRBV7-2 CASSSDRGRSQPQHF TGTGCCAGCAGCTCTGACAGGGGGCGAAGTCAGCCCCAGCATTTT
TRBJ2-7 TRBD2 once TRBV5-1 CASSHAGLAGFGEQYF TGCGCCAGCAGTCACGCGGGGCTAGCGGGGTTCGGGGAGCAGTACTTC
TRBJ2-3 NA NA TRBV12-5 CASGFIGDTQYF TGTGCTAGTGGTTTCATCGGGGATACGCAGTATTTT
TRBJ2-7 NA NA TRBV5-1 CASSLNQGSSYEQYF TGCGCCAGCAGCTTGAACCAGGGATCTTCCTACGAGCAGTACTTC
TRBJ2-4 NA NA TRBV27 CASSRSRGNIQYF TGTGCCAGCAGCCGAAGCAGGGGAAACATTCAGTACTTC
TRBJ2-5 TRBD1 NA TRBV24-1 CATSEPDRGRETQYF TGTGCCACCAGTGAGCCCGACAGGGGCCGAGAGACCCAGTACTTC
TRBJ2-1 NA NA TRBV3-1/TRBV3-2 CASSYGLDNEQFF TGTGCCAGCAGTTATGGACTGGACAATGAGCAGTTCTTC
TRBJ2-7 TRBD2 few TRBV6-5 CASSYSLAGAGEQYF TGTGCCAGCAGTTACTCCTTAGCGGGAGCGGGTGAGCAGTACTTC
TRBJ2-5 NA NA TRBV14 CASSPRPFRKQETQYF TGTGCCAGCAGCCCTAGACCTTTCCGCAAACAAGAGACCCAGTACTTC
TRBJ1-2 NA NA TRBV19 CASSTPSGNNYGYTF TGTGCCAGTAGTACCCCCTCGGGAAATAACTATGGCTACACCTTC
TRBJ2-7 NA NA TRBV5-5 CASGRGGGPTYEQYF TGTGCCAGCGGACGGGGAGGCGGACCCACCTACGAGCAGTACTTC